What follows are 2 T cell receptor beta chains derived from one specimen sequenced in a study of shared clonotypes between healthy human individuals. Naive CD8 cells, CD45RO-negative and positively selected for CCR7, excluded terminally differentiated effector memory CD45RA+ cells. Here immunoSEQ multiplex PCR was the method, and the copy in TCRdb shows in-frame clones only, minus some. Of over 2 million clones in the sample, around 96% were seen once. The source material was naive CD8+ T cells sorted from blood. These receptors came from a man aged 18 to 30 in good health.

This chain joins TRBV29-1 and TRBJ2-1, with a possible D match to TRBD2 (5 bases). V lost 3 bases, J lost 5 bases, and 8 bases lay in between. This CDR3 comprises 12 residues. CDR1 is SQVTM, CDR2 ANQGSEA, per germline. The CDR3 DNA reads as TGCAGCGTTGATAAGGGAGACAATGAGCAGTTCTTC. It is translated as CSVDKGDNEQFF.

The chain combines TRBV4-3 with TRBJ2-3; D call uncertain. The germline gives CDR1 LGHNA, CDR2 YSLEER. CDR3 size: 14 residues. V was pared by 0 bases and J by 1 base, with 5 bases between. DNA for the CDR3: TGCGCCAGCAGCCAAGAACGGGGCACAGATACGCAGTATTTT. It is translated as CASSQERGTDTQYF.